The 10 T cell receptor beta chains listed next were all sequenced from one sample in a study of CD8 T cells in Susac syndrome. An input of about 0.5 to 1 ug of RNA was subjected to reverse transcription using random hexamers. TCRdb recomputed calls from the immunoSEQ multiplex PCR reads with MiXCR, one row per CDR3 protein. The table records roughly 120,000 distinct CDR3 sequences, about 95% of them present only once. Sequenced input: CD4+ T cells from PBMCs. The receptor set was obtained from a human donor in good health.

V usage is TRBV12-3 or TRBV12-4 and J usage is TRBJ2-7, with 11 bases identical to TRBD2. The CDR3 sequence is 14 residues long. V lost 6 bases to trimming and J lost 3 bases; unmatched junction nucleotides: 4. CDR3 DNA: TGTGCCAGCAGGAGACTAGCGGGAAGCTACGAGCAGTACTTC. It is translated as CASRRLAGSYEQYF.

DNA for the CDR3: TGTGCCAGCTCACACCGGGACAGCACAGATACGCAGTATTTT. Its protein is CASSHRDSTDTQYF. The chain recombines TRBV18 with TRBJ2-3; possibly TRBD1 or TRBD2 for D (5 bases each). The germline gives CDR1 KGHSH, CDR2 LQKENI. The CDR3 is 14 residues long. The V end lost 4 bases, the J end lost 0 bases, and 8 bases lay between the germline ends. The full variable domain, in which reference TRBV18 and TRBJ2-3 provide the parts outside the CDR3, is NAGVMQNPRHLVRRRGQEARLRCSPMKGHSHVYWYRQLPEEGLKFMVYLQKENIIDESGMPKERFSAEFPKEGPSILRIQQVVRGDSAAYFCASSHRDSTDTQYFGPGTRLTVL.

V and J are TRBV2 and TRBJ1-5; D unresolved. The CDR3 totals 14 residues. Germline CDR1 SNHLY, CDR2 FYNNEI. V gave up 5 bases and J gave up 0 bases, with 8 bases separating them. As DNA, the CDR3 is TGTGCCAGCAGTCCCCAGTATAGCAATCAGCCCCAGCATTTT. This encodes CASSPQYSNQPQHF.

The V call is TRBV20-1, the J call TRBJ1-2; 7 bases match TRBD1. Germline V gene sequence: CDR1 DFQATT, CDR2 SNEGSKA (reference sequence). The CDR3 spans 17 residues. Trimming took 3 bases from V and 6 from J; bases not matched to a gene: 19. The DNA for the CDR3 is TGCAGTGCTAGTTCCCCCATGTTACAGGGGTGGGTTAATGGCTACACCTTC. Amino acid sequence: CSASSPMLQGWVNGYTF.

The chain combines TRBV18 with TRBJ1-1, with D possibly being TRBD1 (6 bases). The CDR3 sequence is 18 residues long. Germline loops: CDR1 KGHSH, CDR2 LQKENI. Trimming cost V 4 bases and J 5 bases, with 26 bases left between them. DNA for the CDR3: TGTGCCAGCTCACTCTTTGGGATTTCCTCAGGGGTAATGACTGAAGCTTTCTTT. This encodes CASSLFGISSGVMTEAFF.

The chain has TRBV7-6 and TRBJ2-5, with D unclear. This CDR3 is built from 11 residues. Germline assignment: CDR1 SGHVS and CDR2 FNYEAQ. Trimming took off 8 bases at V and 5 bases at J, with 9 bases between the two ends. CDR3: CASGLWETQYF. The CDR3 region has the DNA TGTGCCAGCGGTCTGTGGGAGACCCAGTACTTC.

The chain couples TRBV7-2 to TRBJ2-3, with TRBD2 matching over 7 bases. Germline assignment: CDR1 SGHTA and CDR2 FQGNSA. This CDR3 contains 15 residues. Losses at the gene ends were 1 base for V and 6 bases for J; bases not matched to a gene: 7. CDR3 sequence: CASSLVGGSRDTQYF. As DNA, the CDR3 is TGTGCCAGCAGCTTAGTTGGCGGGAGCAGGGATACGCAGTATTTT.

The chain has TRBV3-1 and TRBJ1-3; D uncertain. This CDR3 spans 13 amino acids. Trimming cost V 3 bases and J 6 bases, with 9 bases left between them. The germline gives CDR1 LGHDT, CDR2 YNNKEL (reference sequence). The CDR3 loop is CASSQTDENTIYF. For the CDR3, the DNA is TGTGCCAGCAGCCAGACGGATGAAAACACCATATATTTT.

The chain is built from TRBV6-2 or TRBV6-3 and TRBJ2-7; a possible D gene is TRBD1 (6 bases). Trimming shortened V by 2 bases and J by 6 bases, and 14 bases separated the two germline ends. From germline, CDR1 is MNHEY and CDR2 SVGEGT. The CDR3 loop spans 14 amino acids. This CDR3 is CASSYLRGDSEQYF. The CDR3 DNA follows: TGTGCCAGCAGTTACCTCAGGGGAGACTCCGAGCAGTACTTC.

The V and J genes are TRBV27 and TRBJ1-2; D is ambiguous. This CDR3 has 16 residues. Germline lookup yields CDR1 MNHEY and CDR2 SMNVEV (reference sequence). Deletions cut 3 bases from V and 1 base from J, with 15 bases between. CDR3 sequence reads: CASSFRRTSNNYGYTF. CDR3 nucleotide sequence: TGTGCCAGCAGTTTTCGTCGGACTTCTAATAACTATGGCTACACCTTC.